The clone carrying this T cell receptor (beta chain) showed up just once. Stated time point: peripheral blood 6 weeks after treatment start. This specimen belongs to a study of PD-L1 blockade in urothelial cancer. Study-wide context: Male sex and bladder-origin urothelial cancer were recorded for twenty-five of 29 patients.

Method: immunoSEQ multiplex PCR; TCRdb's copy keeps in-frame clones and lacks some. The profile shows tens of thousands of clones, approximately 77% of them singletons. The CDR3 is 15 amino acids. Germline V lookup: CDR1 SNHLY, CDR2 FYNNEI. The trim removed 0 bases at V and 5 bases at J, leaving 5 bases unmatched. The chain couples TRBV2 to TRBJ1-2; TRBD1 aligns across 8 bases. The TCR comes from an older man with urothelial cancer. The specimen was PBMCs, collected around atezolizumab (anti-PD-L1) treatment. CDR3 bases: TGTGCCAGCAGTGAAGCGCGACAGGGGCGTTATGGCTACACCTTC. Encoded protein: CASSEARQGRYGYTF.